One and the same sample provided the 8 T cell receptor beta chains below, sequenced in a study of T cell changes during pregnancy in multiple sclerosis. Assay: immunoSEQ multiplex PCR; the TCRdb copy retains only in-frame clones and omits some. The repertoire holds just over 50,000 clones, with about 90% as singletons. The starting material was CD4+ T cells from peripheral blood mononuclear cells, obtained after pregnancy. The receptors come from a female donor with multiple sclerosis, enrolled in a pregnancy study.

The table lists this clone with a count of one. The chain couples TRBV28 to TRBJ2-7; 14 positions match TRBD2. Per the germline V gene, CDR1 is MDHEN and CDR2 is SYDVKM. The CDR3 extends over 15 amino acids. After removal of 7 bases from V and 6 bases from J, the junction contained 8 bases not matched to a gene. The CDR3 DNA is TGTGCCAGCAATACTCCCGGGACTAGCGGGAGCGAGCAGTACTTC. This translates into CASNTPGTSGSEQYF.

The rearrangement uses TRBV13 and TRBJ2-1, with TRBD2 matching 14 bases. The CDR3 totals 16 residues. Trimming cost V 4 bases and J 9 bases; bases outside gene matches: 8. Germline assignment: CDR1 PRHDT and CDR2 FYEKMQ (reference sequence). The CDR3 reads CASSYPGTSGSREQFF. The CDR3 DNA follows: TGTGCCAGCAGCTACCCCGGGACTAGCGGGAGTCGTGAGCAGTTCTTC.

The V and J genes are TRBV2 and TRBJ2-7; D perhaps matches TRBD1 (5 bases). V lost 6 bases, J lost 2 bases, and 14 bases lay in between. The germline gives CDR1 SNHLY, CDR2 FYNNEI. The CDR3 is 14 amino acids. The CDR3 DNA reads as TGTGCCAGCAGCCAAAGACAGAGAGCCTACGAGCAGTACTTC. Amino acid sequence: CASSQRQRAYEQYF.

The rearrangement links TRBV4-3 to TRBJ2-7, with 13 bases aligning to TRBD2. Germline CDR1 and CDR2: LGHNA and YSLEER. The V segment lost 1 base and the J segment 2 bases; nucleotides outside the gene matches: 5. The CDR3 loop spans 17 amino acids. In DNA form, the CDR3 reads TGCGCCAGCAGCCAAGGCGCGGGACTAGCGGGACCCTACGAGCAGTACTTC. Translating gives CASSQGAGLAGPYEQYF.

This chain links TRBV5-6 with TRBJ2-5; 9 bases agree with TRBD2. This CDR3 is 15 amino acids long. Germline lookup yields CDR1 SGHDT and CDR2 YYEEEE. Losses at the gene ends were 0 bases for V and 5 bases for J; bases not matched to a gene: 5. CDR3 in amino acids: CASSLGGRALETQYF. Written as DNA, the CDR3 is TGTGCCAGCAGCTTGGGCGGGAGGGCCCTGGAGACCCAGTACTTC.

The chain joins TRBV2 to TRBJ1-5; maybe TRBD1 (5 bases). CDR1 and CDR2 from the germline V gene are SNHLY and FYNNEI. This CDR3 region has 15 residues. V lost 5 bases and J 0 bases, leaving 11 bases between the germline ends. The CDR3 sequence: CASSYQGYSNQPQHF. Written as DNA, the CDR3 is TGTGCCAGCAGTTACCAGGGTTATAGCAATCAGCCCCAGCATTTT.

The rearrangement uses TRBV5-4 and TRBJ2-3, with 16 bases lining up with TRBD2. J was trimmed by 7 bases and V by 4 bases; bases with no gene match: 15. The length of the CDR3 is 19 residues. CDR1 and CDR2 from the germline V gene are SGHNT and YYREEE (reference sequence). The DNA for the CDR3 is TGTGCCAGCAGCCCAACCCTAGGGGGACTAGCGGGAGGGCCTAATACGCAGTATTTT. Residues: CASSPTLGGLAGGPNTQYF.

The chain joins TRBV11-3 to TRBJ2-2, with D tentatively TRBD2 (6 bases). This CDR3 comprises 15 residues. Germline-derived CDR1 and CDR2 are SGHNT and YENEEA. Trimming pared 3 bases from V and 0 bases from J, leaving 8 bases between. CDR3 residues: CASSFGGANTGELFF. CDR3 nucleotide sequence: TGTGCCAGCAGCTTTGGCGGGGCGAACACCGGGGAGCTGTTTTTT. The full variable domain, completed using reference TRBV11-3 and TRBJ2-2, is EAGVVQSPRYKIIEKKQPVAFWCNPISGHNTLYWYLQNLGQGPELLIRYENEEAVDDSQLPKDRFSAERLKGVDSTLKIQPAELGDSAVYLCASSFGGANTGELFFGEGSRLTVL.